The clone carrying this T cell receptor beta chain showed up just a few times. The antigen is undetermined. The CDR3 has 17 amino acids. Germline assignment: CDR1 GTSNPN and CDR2 SVGIG (reference sequence). Losses at the gene ends were 0 bases for V and 2 bases for J; bases not matched to a gene: 10. These data are taken from a study of cytomegalovirus exposure and HLA in healthy donors. Researchers ran the PCR with 60 Vbeta and 13 Jbeta primers. Assay used: immunoSEQ multiplex PCR; TCRdb lists only in-frame clones, some missing. This sample has under 80,000 clones, with under 85% found just once. Study-level points and caveats: There were some V segments, including TRBV6-2 and TRBV6-3, excluded as indistinguishable. In a later analysis, donors in an Asian-associated ancestry cluster reportedly had fewer N-insertions in productive TCRs than the cohort mean. V- and J-gene trimming of TCR beta was linked (in a later analysis) to a missense DCLRE1C variant.

This receptor was identified in a man in his fifties or sixties in good health and CMV-seropositive. The specimen was PBMCs. This chain connects TRBV30 to TRBJ2-7; 10 bases align to TRBD2. The CDR3 sequence: CAWSVRLAGAGAYEQYF. The CDR3, as DNA: TGTGCCTGGAGTGTACGGCTAGCGGGAGCAGGGGCCTACGAGCAGTACTTC.